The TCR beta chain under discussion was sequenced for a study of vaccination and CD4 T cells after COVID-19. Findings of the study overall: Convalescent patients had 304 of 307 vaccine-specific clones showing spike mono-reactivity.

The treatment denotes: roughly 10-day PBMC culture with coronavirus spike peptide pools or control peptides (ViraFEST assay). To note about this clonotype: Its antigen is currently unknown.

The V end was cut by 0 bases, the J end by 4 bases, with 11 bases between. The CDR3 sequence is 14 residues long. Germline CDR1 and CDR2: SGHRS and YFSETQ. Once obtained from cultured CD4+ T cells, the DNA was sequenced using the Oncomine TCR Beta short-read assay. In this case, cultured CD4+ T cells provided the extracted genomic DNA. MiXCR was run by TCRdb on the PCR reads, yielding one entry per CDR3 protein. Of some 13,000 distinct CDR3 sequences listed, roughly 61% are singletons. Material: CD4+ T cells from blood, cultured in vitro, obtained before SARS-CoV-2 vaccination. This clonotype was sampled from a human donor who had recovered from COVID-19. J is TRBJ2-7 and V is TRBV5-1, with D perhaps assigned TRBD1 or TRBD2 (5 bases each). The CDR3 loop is CASSLAGTGYEQYF. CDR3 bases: TGCGCCAGCAGCTTGGCCGGGACGGGTTACGAGCAGTACTTC. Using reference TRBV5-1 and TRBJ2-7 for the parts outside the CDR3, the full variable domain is KAGVTQTPRYLIKTRGQQVTLSCSPISGHRSVSWYQQTPGQGLQFLFEYFSETQRNKGNFPGRFSGRQFSNSRSEMNVSTLELGDSALYLCASSLAGTGYEQYFGPGTRLTVT.